This is a list of T cell receptor beta chains from one sample in a study of STAT3 mutations in large granular lymphocyte leukemia. The method was immunoSEQ multiplex PCR; TCRdb's version includes in-frame clones alone and lacks a portion of them. Among some 5,000 clones listed, roughly 49% were seen once. Sequenced: peripheral blood mononuclear cells. The receptors originated from a man in his fifties or sixties with T-cell large granular lymphocyte leukemia. Some clones in this sample may be carry-over from other donors' samples. Each CDR3 is given with its conserved first and last residue. The D gene is left open where the match is weak. The size entry is marked missing in some rows and otherwise reads once, few, many or a size class.

j_call: TRBJ1-5; v_call: TRBV28; clone_size: .; d_call: .; cdr3_aa: CASSPDRSHINQPQHF; cdr3_nt: TGTGCCAGCAGCCCCGACAGGTCCCATATTAATCAGCCCCAGCATTTT
j_call: TRBJ2-5; v_call: TRBV29-1; clone_size: .; d_call: .; cdr3_aa: CSIRTGLETQYF; cdr3_nt: TGCAGCATCAGAACCGGTTTAGAGACCCAGTACTTC
j_call: TRBJ2-7; v_call: TRBV5-1; clone_size: .; d_call: .; cdr3_aa: CASSLSVYEQYF; cdr3_nt: TGCGCCAGCAGCTTGTCTGTCTACGAGCAGTACTTC
j_call: TRBJ2-1; v_call: TRBV18; clone_size: few; d_call: TRBD1; cdr3_aa: CASSPRTGAGNEQFF; cdr3_nt: TGTGCCAGCTCACCAAGAACAGGGGCTGGGAATGAGCAGTTCTTC
j_call: TRBJ2-7; v_call: TRBV2; clone_size: few; d_call: TRBD2; cdr3_aa: CANGGDFAYEQYF; cdr3_nt: TGTGCTAACGGGGGGGACTTCGCCTACGAGCAGTACTTC
j_call: TRBJ2-3; v_call: TRBV30; clone_size: once; d_call: TRBD2; cdr3_aa: CAWSVQSSGGTDTQYF; cdr3_nt: TGTGCCTGGAGTGTACAGAGTAGCGGGGGTACAGATACGCAGTATTTT
j_call: TRBJ2-5; v_call: TRBV5-1; clone_size: .; d_call: .; cdr3_aa: CASSMGLETQYF; cdr3_nt: TGCGCCAGCAGCATGGGTTTAGAGACCCAGTACTTC
j_call: TRBJ2-5; v_call: TRBV18; clone_size: .; d_call: .; cdr3_aa: CASSPWEETQYF; cdr3_nt: TGTGCCAGCTCACCATGGGAAGAGACCCAGTACTTC
j_call: TRBJ2-5; v_call: TRBV29-1; clone_size: .; d_call: TRBD1; cdr3_aa: CSARQGEWETQYF; cdr3_nt: TGCAGCGCTAGACAGGGCGAGTGGGAGACCCAGTACTTC
j_call: TRBJ2-3; v_call: TRBV5-1; clone_size: once; d_call: TRBD2; cdr3_aa: CASSSGTPTDTQYF; cdr3_nt: TGCGCCAGCAGTAGCGGGACCCCCACAGATACGCAGTATTTT
j_call: TRBJ1-2; v_call: TRBV30; clone_size: few; d_call: TRBD1; cdr3_aa: CAWDRETNYGYTF; cdr3_nt: TGTGCCTGGGACAGGGAGACTAACTATGGCTACACCTTC
j_call: TRBJ1-1; v_call: TRBV5-1; clone_size: .; d_call: .; cdr3_aa: CASSSGEGITEAFF; cdr3_nt: TGCGCCAGCAGCTCTGGCGAGGGGATCACTGAAGCTTTCTTT
j_call: TRBJ2-3; v_call: TRBV6-6; clone_size: .; d_call: .; cdr3_aa: CASRTTTDTQYF; cdr3_nt: TGTGCCAGCAGGACTACCACAGATACGCAGTATTTT
j_call: TRBJ2-1; v_call: TRBV5-1; clone_size: .; d_call: .; cdr3_aa: CASSLVGGNEQFF; cdr3_nt: TGCGCCAGCAGCTTGGTTGGGGGGAATGAGCAGTTCTTC
j_call: TRBJ2-7; v_call: TRBV29-1; clone_size: .; d_call: .; cdr3_aa: CSVEDRLSYEQYF; cdr3_nt: TGCAGCGTCGAAGACAGGCTCTCCTACGAGCAGTACTTC
j_call: TRBJ2-1; v_call: TRBV23-1; clone_size: .; d_call: TRBD2; cdr3_aa: CASRGGVRSYNEQFF; cdr3_nt: TGCGCCAGCAGGGGGGGGGTTAGGTCCTACAATGAGCAGTTCTTC
j_call: TRBJ1-4; v_call: TRBV18; clone_size: .; d_call: .; cdr3_aa: CASSSTGHNEKLFF; cdr3_nt: TGTGCCAGCTCATCCACGGGACACAATGAAAAACTGTTTTTT
j_call: TRBJ1-2; v_call: TRBV7-9; clone_size: .; d_call: .; cdr3_aa: CASSVGAGNRASGYTF; cdr3_nt: TGTGCCAGCAGCGTGGGGGCAGGGAACCGGGCGAGTGGCTACACCTTC
j_call: TRBJ2-7; v_call: TRBV5-1; clone_size: .; d_call: .; cdr3_aa: CASSLEATYEQYF; cdr3_nt: TGCGCCAGCAGCTTGGAAGCAACCTACGAGCAGTACTTC
j_call: TRBJ1-2; v_call: TRBV29-1; clone_size: .; d_call: .; cdr3_aa: CSVEVDGYTF; cdr3_nt: TGCAGCGTTGAGGTCGATGGCTACACCTTC
j_call: TRBJ2-1; v_call: TRBV30; clone_size: once; d_call: .; cdr3_aa: CAWSPLTSVGEQFF; cdr3_nt: TGTGCCTGGAGTCCGCTGACCTCCGTCGGTGAGCAGTTCTTC
j_call: TRBJ2-7; v_call: TRBV5-1; clone_size: few; d_call: TRBD1; cdr3_aa: CASSRGQGAYEQYF; cdr3_nt: TGCGCCAGCAGCCGGGGACAGGGGGCCTACGAGCAGTACTTC
j_call: TRBJ1-5; v_call: TRBV30; clone_size: .; d_call: .; cdr3_aa: CAWSVDSNQPQHF; cdr3_nt: TGTGCCTGGAGTGTGGATAGCAATCAGCCCCAGCATTTT
j_call: TRBJ2-3; v_call: TRBV5-1; clone_size: .; d_call: .; cdr3_aa: CASSLSVVGGTDTQYF; cdr3_nt: TGCGCCAGCAGCTTGTCTGTAGTGGGGGGCACAGATACGCAGTATTTT
j_call: TRBJ1-6; v_call: TRBV4-1; clone_size: .; d_call: .; cdr3_aa: CASSQGIPGNSPLHF; cdr3_nt: TGCGCCAGCAGCCAAGGGATCCCAGGCAATTCACCCCTCCACTTT
j_call: TRBJ1-1; v_call: TRBV27; clone_size: few; d_call: .; cdr3_aa: CASSHGENTEAFF; cdr3_nt: TGTGCCAGCAGCCACGGAGAAAACACTGAAGCTTTCTTT
j_call: TRBJ2-3; v_call: TRBV5-1; clone_size: .; d_call: .; cdr3_aa: CASSSTDTQYF; cdr3_nt: TGCGCCAGCAGTAGCACAGATACGCAGTATTTT
j_call: TRBJ1-5; v_call: TRBV4-1; clone_size: .; d_call: TRBD1; cdr3_aa: CASSPGQGIGQPQHF; cdr3_nt: TGCGCCAGCAGTCCTGGACAGGGGATAGGGCAGCCCCAGCATTTT
j_call: TRBJ1-2; v_call: TRBV10-3; clone_size: .; d_call: .; cdr3_aa: CAISGIREAGYTF; cdr3_nt: TGTGCCATCAGTGGCATTCGGGAAGCTGGCTACACCTTC
j_call: TRBJ2-3; v_call: TRBV5-4; clone_size: .; d_call: TRBD2; cdr3_aa: CASSFPSGGAVDTQYF; cdr3_nt: TGTGCCAGCAGCTTTCCCAGCGGGGGGGCGGTAGATACGCAGTATTTT
j_call: TRBJ2-7; v_call: TRBV5-1; clone_size: once; d_call: TRBD2; cdr3_aa: CASSLDTISGGVYEQYF; cdr3_nt: TGCGCCAGCAGCTTGGACACGATAAGCGGGGGGGTCTACGAGCAGTACTTC
j_call: TRBJ1-2; v_call: TRBV30; clone_size: .; d_call: .; cdr3_aa: CAWNRAGINYGYTF; cdr3_nt: TGTGCCTGGAATAGGGCAGGGATTAACTATGGCTACACCTTC
j_call: TRBJ1-5; v_call: TRBV18; clone_size: .; d_call: .; cdr3_aa: CASSRGQNQPQHF; cdr3_nt: TGTGCCAGCTCCCGAGGACAGAATCAGCCCCAGCATTTT
j_call: TRBJ1-3; v_call: TRBV5-6; clone_size: .; d_call: .; cdr3_aa: CASSYLTGSSGNTIYF; cdr3_nt: TGTGCCAGCAGCTATCTGACAGGTAGCTCTGGAAACACCATATATTTT
j_call: TRBJ2-3; v_call: TRBV27; clone_size: .; d_call: .; cdr3_aa: CASSIDRASWTQYF; cdr3_nt: TGTGCCAGCAGCATCGACCGCGCAAGCTGGACGCAGTATTTT
j_call: TRBJ2-7; v_call: TRBV13; clone_size: .; d_call: TRBD1; cdr3_aa: CASSSFRQGPNSYEQYF; cdr3_nt: TGTGCCAGCAGCTCGTTTCGACAGGGTCCAAACTCCTACGAGCAGTACTTC
j_call: TRBJ1-1; v_call: TRBV6-6; clone_size: .; d_call: .; cdr3_aa: CASRDTEAFF; cdr3_nt: TGTGCCAGCAGGGACACTGAAGCTTTCTTT
j_call: TRBJ2-5; v_call: TRBV9; clone_size: .; d_call: .; cdr3_aa: CASSPGAGQGMETQYF; cdr3_nt: TGTGCCAGCAGCCCAGGGGCGGGACAAGGGATGGAGACCCAGTACTTC
j_call: TRBJ1-3; v_call: TRBV18; clone_size: once; d_call: .; cdr3_aa: CASSPEDASSGNTIYF; cdr3_nt: TGTGCCAGCTCACCCGAGGACGCGAGCTCTGGAAACACCATATATTTT
j_call: TRBJ1-2; v_call: TRBV6-1; clone_size: .; d_call: .; cdr3_aa: CASGNFRGYTF; cdr3_nt: TGTGCCAGCGGGAACTTTCGCGGCTACACCTTC
j_call: TRBJ2-3; v_call: TRBV4-2; clone_size: .; d_call: .; cdr3_aa: CASSLIPLSDTQYF; cdr3_nt: TGTGCCAGCAGCCTGATCCCACTTTCTGATACGCAGTATTTT
j_call: TRBJ1-2; v_call: TRBV6-6; clone_size: .; d_call: .; cdr3_aa: CASSPRTGNYGYTF; cdr3_nt: TGTGCCAGCAGTCCCCGGACGGGAAACTATGGCTACACCTTC
j_call: TRBJ1-2; v_call: TRBV20-1; clone_size: .; d_call: .; cdr3_aa: CSARDYPLLIF; cdr3_nt: TGCAGTGCTAGAGATTACCCCCTATTGATCTTC
j_call: TRBJ2-1; v_call: TRBV5-4; clone_size: .; d_call: .; cdr3_aa: CASSAQAREQFF; cdr3_nt: TGTGCCAGCAGCGCTCAGGCAAGGGAGCAGTTCTTC
j_call: TRBJ1-2; v_call: TRBV29-1; clone_size: .; d_call: .; cdr3_aa: CSVAGVEGYTF; cdr3_nt: TGCAGCGTTGCAGGGGTGGAGGGCTACACCTTC
j_call: TRBJ2-5; v_call: TRBV5-4; clone_size: .; d_call: .; cdr3_aa: CASSLGQQETQYF; cdr3_nt: TGTGCCAGCAGCTTGGGCCAGCAAGAGACCCAGTACTTC
j_call: TRBJ2-1; v_call: TRBV5-4; clone_size: .; d_call: TRBD1; cdr3_aa: CASSNGQGRNEQFF; cdr3_nt: TGTGCCAGCAGCAATGGACAGGGTAGGAATGAGCAGTTCTTC